These 3 T cell receptor beta chains were sequenced from one sample in a study of T cells after posttransplantation cyclophosphamide listed by TCRdb under 2016. The library was made by the immunoSEQ multiplex PCR assay. What TCRdb holds here is the immuneACCESS table cut down to in-frame rearrangements. Part of the clones is not present; checked against another copy, under half of the missing clones reflect an unresolved V gene, and the others are unexplained. This sample has tens of thousands of clones in the table, none counted a single time. In total, the top ten clones hold about 1.5% of the sample. Sample: PBMCs. Source of these receptors: a man aged 50-59 years in good health, CMV-negative, and a related stem cell transplant donor.

This clone has at least ten counts. The CDR3 spells CASSPTEQGVTDTQYF. The CDR3 DNA is TGTGCCAGCTCACCCACCGAACAGGGGGTCACAGATACGCAGTATTTT. The chain links TRBV18 to TRBJ2-3, with 8 bases matching TRBD1. The J segment lost 2 bases and the V segment lost 3 bases, leaving 7 bases of the junction unmatched. Germline values: CDR1 KGHSH, CDR2 LQKENI. The CDR3 is 16 amino acids.

This clone was found many times. This chain joins TRBV6-1 and TRBJ2-7; no clear D. V dropped 7 bases and J dropped 3 bases, with 16 bases sitting between them. Looked up from germline, CDR1 is MNHNS and CDR2 is SASEGT. The CDR3 covers 14 residues. CDR3 loop: CASIVQPESYEQYF. The CDR3 DNA follows: TGTGCCAGCATTGTTCAGCCGGAGAGCTACGAGCAGTACTTC.

This clone was picked up many times. The chain combines TRBV10-3 with TRBJ2-7; D is possibly TRBD1 (5 bases). From germline, CDR1 is ENHRY and CDR2 SYGVKD. V lost 2 bases to trimming and J lost 2 bases, with 10 bases between them. The CDR3 contains 14 residues. The chain's CDR3 is CAISEGALTYEQYF. For the CDR3, the DNA is TGTGCCATCAGTGAGGGGGCCTTAACCTACGAGCAGTACTTC.